The clone carrying this TCR beta chain was observed a few times. Its antigen is unidentified. This sample is part of a study of early T cells in non-severe SARS-CoV-2 infection. Study details: Bulk RNA from unsorted whole blood was sequenced; chains were unpaired. Study-wide points: Matches to VDJdb favored anti-spike CD8 responses and missed private and CD4 specificities.

Researchers attached unique molecular identifiers to individual cDNA molecules. TCRdb analysed the 5' RACE reads with MiXCR anew, one entry per CDR3 protein. The sample contains 50,000 to 65,000 distinct CDR3 sequences, around 11% of which appear only once. Per the germline V gene, CDR1 is DFQATT and CDR2 is SNEGSKA (reference sequence). The V and J ends lost 3 bases and 9 bases respectively, with 21 bases between them. The CDR3 length is 15 residues. The chain carries TRBV20-1 and TRBJ2-1, with a tentative D call TRBD1 (6 bases). The sample here was whole blood, taken at baseline. The TCR originated in an adult who was a healthcare worker with PCR-confirmed SARS-CoV-2 infection or an uninfected control (not recorded which). CDR3 sequence reads: CSARKSGHLSSEQFF. The CDR3 coding sequence is TGCAGTGCTAGGAAGTCGGGACATTTGTCTAGTGAGCAGTTCTTC.